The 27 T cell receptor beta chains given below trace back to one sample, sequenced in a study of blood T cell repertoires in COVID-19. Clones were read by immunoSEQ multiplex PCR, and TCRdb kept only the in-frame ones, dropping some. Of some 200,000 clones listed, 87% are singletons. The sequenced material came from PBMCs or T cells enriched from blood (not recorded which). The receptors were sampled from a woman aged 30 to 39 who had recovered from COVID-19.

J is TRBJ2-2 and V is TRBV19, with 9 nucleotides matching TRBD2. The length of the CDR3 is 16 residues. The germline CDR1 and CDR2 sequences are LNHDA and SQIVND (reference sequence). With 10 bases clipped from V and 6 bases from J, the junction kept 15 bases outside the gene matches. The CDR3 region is CATQQRASGISGELFF. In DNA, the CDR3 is TGTGCCACCCAACAGCGGGCTAGCGGGATATCCGGGGAGCTGTTTTTT.

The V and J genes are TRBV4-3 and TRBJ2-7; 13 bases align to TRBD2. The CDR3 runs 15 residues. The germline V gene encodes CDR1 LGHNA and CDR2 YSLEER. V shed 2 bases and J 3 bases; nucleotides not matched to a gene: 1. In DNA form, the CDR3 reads TGCGCCAGCAGCCAAACTAGCGGGAGGGTCTACGAGCAGTACTTC. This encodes CASSQTSGRVYEQYF.

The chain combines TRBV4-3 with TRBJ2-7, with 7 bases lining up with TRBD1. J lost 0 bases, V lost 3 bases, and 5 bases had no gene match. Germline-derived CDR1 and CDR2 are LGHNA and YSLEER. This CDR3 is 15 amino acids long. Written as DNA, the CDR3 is TGCGCCAGCAGCCATGGGACAGTAGACTCCTACGAGCAGTACTTC. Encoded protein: CASSHGTVDSYEQYF.

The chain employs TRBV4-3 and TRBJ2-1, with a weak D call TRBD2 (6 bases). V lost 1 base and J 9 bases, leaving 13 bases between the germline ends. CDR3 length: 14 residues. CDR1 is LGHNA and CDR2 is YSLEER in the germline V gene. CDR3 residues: CASSQAWRGSEQFF. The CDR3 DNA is TGCGCCAGCAGCCAAGCCTGGCGGGGATCTGAGCAGTTCTTC.

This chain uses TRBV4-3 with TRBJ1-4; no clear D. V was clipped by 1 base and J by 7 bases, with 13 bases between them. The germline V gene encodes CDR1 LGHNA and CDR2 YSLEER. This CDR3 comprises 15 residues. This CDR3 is CASSQGSRRPEKLFF. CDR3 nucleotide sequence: TGCGCCAGCAGCCAAGGTAGCAGGAGGCCTGAAAAACTGTTTTTT.

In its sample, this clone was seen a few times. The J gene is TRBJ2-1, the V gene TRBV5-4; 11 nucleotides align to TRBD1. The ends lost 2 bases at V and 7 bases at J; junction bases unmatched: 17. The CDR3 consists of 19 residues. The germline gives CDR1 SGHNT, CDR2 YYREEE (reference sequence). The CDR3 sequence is CASSFRDRGYQFKSNEQFF. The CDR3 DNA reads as TGTGCCAGCAGCTTCCGGGACAGGGGGTATCAGTTTAAATCGAATGAGCAGTTCTTC.

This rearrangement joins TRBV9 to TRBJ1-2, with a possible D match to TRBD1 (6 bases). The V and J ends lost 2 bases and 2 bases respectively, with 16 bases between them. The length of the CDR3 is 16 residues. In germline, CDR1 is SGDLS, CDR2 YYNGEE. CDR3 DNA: TGTGCCAGCAGCGTGGACCGGGACACGGGAAACTATGGCTACACCTTC. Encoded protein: CASSVDRDTGNYGYTF.

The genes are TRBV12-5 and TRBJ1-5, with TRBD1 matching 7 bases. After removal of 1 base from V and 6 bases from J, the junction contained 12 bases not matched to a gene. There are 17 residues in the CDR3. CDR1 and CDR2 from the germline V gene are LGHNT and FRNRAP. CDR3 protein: CASGLAPGQAVGQPQHF. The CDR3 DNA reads TGTGCTAGTGGTTTGGCCCCCGGACAGGCAGTCGGTCAGCCCCAGCATTTT.

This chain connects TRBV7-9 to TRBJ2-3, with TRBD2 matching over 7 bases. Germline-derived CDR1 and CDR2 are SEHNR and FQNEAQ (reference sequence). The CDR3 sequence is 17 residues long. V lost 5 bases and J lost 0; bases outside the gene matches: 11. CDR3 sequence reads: CASSPLLLASSTDTQYF. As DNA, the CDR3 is TGTGCCAGCAGCCCCCTCCTACTAGCGAGTAGCACAGATACGCAGTATTTT.

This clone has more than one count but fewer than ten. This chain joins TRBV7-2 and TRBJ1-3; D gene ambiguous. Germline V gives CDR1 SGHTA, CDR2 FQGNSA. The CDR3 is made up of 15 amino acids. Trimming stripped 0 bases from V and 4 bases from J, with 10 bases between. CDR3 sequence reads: CASSLARGAGNTIYF. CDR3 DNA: TGTGCCAGCAGCTTAGCCCGGGGAGCAGGAAACACCATATATTTT.

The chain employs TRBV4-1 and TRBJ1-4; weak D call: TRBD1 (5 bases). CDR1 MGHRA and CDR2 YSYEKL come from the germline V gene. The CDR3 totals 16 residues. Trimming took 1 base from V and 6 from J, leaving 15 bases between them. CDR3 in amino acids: CASSQAPGREDEKLFF. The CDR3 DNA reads TGCGCCAGCAGCCAAGCCCCGGGCAGGGAGGATGAAAAACTGTTTTTT.

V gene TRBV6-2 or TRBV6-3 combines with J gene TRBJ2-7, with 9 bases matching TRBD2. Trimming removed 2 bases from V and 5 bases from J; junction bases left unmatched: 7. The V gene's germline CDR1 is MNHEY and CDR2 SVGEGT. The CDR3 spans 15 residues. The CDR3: CASSYVASGAHEQYF. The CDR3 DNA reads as TGTGCCAGCAGTTACGTGGCTAGCGGGGCCCACGAGCAGTACTTC.

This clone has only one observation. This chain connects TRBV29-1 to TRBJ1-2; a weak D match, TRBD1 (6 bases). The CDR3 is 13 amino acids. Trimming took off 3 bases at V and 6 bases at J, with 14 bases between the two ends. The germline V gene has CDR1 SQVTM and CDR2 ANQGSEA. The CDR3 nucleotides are TGCAGCGTTGATCGGGGGGCGGTGGATGGCTACACCTTC. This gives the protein CSVDRGAVDGYTF.

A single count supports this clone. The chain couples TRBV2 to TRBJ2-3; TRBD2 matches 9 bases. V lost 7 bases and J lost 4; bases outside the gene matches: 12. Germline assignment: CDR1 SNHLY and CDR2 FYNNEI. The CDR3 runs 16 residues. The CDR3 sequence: CASISASGAFADTQYF. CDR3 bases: TGTGCCAGCATTTCCGCTAGCGGGGCCTTCGCAGATACGCAGTATTTT.

The CDR3 spells CASSQVEGGWNQPQHF. CDR3 nucleotide sequence: TGCGCCAGCAGCCAAGTTGAAGGGGGCTGGAATCAGCCCCAGCATTTT. The chain joins TRBV4-1 to TRBJ1-5, with 7 bases that match TRBD1. Germline CDR1 and CDR2: MGHRA and YSYEKL. With 1 base clipped from V and 4 bases from J, the junction kept 7 bases outside the gene matches. The CDR3 spans 16 residues.

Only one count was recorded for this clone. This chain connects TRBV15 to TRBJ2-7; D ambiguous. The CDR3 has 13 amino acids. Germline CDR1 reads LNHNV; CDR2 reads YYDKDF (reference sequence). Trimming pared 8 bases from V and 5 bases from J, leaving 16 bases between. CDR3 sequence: CATARVNADEQYF. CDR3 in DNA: TGTGCCACCGCGCGTGTTAATGCGGACGAGCAGTACTTC.

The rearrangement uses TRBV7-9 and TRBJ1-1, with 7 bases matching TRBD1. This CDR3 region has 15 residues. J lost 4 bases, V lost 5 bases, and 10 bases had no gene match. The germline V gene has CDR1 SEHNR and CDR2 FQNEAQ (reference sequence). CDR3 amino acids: CASSPSQGRTTEAFF. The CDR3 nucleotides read TGTGCCAGCAGCCCGTCACAGGGGAGGACCACTGAAGCTTTCTTT.

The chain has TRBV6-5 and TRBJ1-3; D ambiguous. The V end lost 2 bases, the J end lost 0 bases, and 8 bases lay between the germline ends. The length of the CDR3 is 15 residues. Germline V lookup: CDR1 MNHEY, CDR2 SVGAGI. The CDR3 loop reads CASSYRTASGNTIYF. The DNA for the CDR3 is TGTGCCAGCAGTTACCGAACTGCCTCTGGAAACACCATATATTTT.

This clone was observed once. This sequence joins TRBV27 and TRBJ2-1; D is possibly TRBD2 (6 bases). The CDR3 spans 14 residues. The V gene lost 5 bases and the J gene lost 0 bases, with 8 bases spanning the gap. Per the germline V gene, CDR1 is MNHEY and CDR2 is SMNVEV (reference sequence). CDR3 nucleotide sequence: TGTGCCAGCAGTCGGGGGTACTCCTACAATGAGCAGTTCTTC. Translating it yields CASSRGYSYNEQFF.

The CDR3 reads CAWRPDRDYEQYF. CDR3 DNA: TGTGCCTGGAGACCGGACAGGGACTACGAGCAGTACTTC. The rearrangement links TRBV30 to TRBJ2-7, with 8 bases matching TRBD1. Germline V CDR1 and CDR2: GTSNPN, SVGIG (reference sequence). J was trimmed by 3 bases and V by 3 bases; bases with no gene match: 4. The CDR3 length is 13 residues. The whole variable domain, remainder taken from reference TRBV30 and TRBJ2-7, is SQTIHQWPATLVQPVGSPLSLECTVEGTSNPNLYWYRQAAGRGLQLLFYSVGIGQISSEVPQNLSASRPQDRQFILSSKKLLLSDSGFYLCAWRPDRDYEQYFGPGTRLTVT.

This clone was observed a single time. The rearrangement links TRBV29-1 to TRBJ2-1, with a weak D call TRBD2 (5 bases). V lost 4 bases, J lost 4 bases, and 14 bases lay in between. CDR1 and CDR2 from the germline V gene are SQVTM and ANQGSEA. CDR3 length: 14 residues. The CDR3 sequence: CSVGGRASYNEQFF. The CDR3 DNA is TGCAGCGTTGGCGGGCGTGCTTCGTACAATGAGCAGTTCTTC.

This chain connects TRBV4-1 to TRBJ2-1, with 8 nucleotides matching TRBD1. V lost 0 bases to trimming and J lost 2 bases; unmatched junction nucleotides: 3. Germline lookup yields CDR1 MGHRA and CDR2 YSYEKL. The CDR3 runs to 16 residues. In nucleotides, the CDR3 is TGCGCCAGCAGCCAAGATCACAGGGGGACCTACAATGAGCAGTTCTTC. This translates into CASSQDHRGTYNEQFF.

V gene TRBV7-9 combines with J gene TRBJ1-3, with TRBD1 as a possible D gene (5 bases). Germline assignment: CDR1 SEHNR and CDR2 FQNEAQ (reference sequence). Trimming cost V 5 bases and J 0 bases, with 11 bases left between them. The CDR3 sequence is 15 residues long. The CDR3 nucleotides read TGTGCCAGCAGCCTTACAGGCGCCTCTGGAAACACCATATATTTT. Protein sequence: CASSLTGASGNTIYF.

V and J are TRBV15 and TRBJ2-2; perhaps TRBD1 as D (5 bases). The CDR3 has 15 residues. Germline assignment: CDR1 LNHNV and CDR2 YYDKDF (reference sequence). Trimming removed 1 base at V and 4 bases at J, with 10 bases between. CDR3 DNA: TGTGCCACCAGCAGAGGGGGCTATTCCACCGGGGAGCTGTTTTTT. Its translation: CATSRGGYSTGELFF. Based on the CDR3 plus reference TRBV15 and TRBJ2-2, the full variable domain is DAMVIQNPRYQVTQFGKPVTLSCSQTLNHNVMYWYQQKSSQAPKLLFHYYDKDFNNEADTPDNFQSRRPNTSFCFLDIRSPGLGDTAMYLCATSRGGYSTGELFFGEGSRLTVL.

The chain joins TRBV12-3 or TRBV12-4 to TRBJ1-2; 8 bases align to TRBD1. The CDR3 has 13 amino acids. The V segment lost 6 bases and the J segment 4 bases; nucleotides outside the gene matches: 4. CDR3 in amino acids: CASSLDRGYGYTF. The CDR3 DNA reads TGTGCCAGCAGCCTCGACAGGGGCTATGGCTACACCTTC.

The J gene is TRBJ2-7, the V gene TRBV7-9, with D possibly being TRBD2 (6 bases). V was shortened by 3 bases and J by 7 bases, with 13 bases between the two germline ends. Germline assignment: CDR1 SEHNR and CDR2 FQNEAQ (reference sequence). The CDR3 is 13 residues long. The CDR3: CASSFGSIREQYF. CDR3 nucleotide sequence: TGTGCCAGCAGCTTCGGGAGTATAAGAGAGCAGTACTTC.

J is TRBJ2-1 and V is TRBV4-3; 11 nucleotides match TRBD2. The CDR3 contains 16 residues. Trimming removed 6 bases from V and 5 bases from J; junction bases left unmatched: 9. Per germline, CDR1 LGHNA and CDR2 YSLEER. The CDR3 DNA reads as TGCGCCAGCAGAACAGATAGACTAGCGGGGCACAATGAGCAGTTCTTC. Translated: CASRTDRLAGHNEQFF.